The 23 T cell receptor beta chains reported below all come from one sample, sequenced in a study of blood T cells in healthy people across ages. Then a second PCR, running about 7 to 11 cycles, was carried out with a sample-barcoded 5' primer and a J-beta primer mix. From the 5' RACE reads, TCRdb called clonotypes with MiXCR, one entry per CDR3 protein. Counted here are approximately 1,000,000 distinct CDR3 sequences, under 45% occurring once; the ten biggest clones make up 15% to 20%. Sequenced material: blood. These receptor sequences come from a woman in her sixties in good health.

The chain combines TRBV12-3 or TRBV12-4 with TRBJ2-1; D might be TRBD1 (5 bases). The ends were cut back, 7 bases at V and 7 bases at J, with 17 bases in the middle. The CDR3 is made up of 14 amino acids. The CDR3 here is CASTVTGLGNEQFF. The CDR3 bases are TGTGCCAGCACGGTCACAGGCCTTGGGAATGAGCAGTTCTTC.

This clonotype was found a few times. The gene calls are TRBV15 and TRBJ1-5; D unclear. Trimming shortened V by 2 bases and J by 0 bases, and 14 bases separated the two germline ends. This CDR3 has 17 amino acids. Germline CDR1 is LNHNV and CDR2 is YYDKDF (reference sequence). The CDR3 region is CATSRSWAANSNQPQHF. Here the CDR3 DNA reads TGTGCCACCAGCAGATCTTGGGCCGCGAATAGCAATCAGCCCCAGCATTTT.

The chain couples TRBV12-1 to TRBJ2-1; TRBD2, the D gene given by the table, was not confirmed from the DNA. TRBV12-1 is shown as a pseudogene. The CDR3 totals 17 residues. For the CDR3, the DNA is TGTGCCAGCAGTCCACCTAGCGGGAGAGCGTCCTACAATGAGCAGTTCTTC. It specifies CASSPPSGRASYNEQFF.

This sequence joins TRBV5-1 and TRBJ2-1, with a tentative D call TRBD2 (7 bases). This CDR3 has 20 residues. Germline V gene lookup returns CDR1 SGHRS and CDR2 YFSETQ. Trimming removed 1 base at V and 1 base at J, with 24 bases between. CDR3 protein: CASSLYRAGASGHSYNEQFF. The CDR3 coding sequence is TGCGCCAGCAGCTTGTACAGGGCAGGGGCTAGCGGACATTCCTACAATGAGCAGTTCTTC.

V is TRBV10-3 and J is TRBJ2-7, with TRBD2 matching 9 bases. From germline, CDR1 is ENHRY and CDR2 SYGVKD. The CDR3 has 17 amino acids. V trimming: 0 bases; J trimming: 7 bases; junction bases outside the gene matches: 13. The CDR3, as DNA: TGTGCCATCAGTGAGTCGGGTAGCGGGAGTAGATACAATGAGCAGTACTTC. Translated: CAISESGSGSRYNEQYF.

This chain links TRBV4-1 with TRBJ2-3; 12 bases fit TRBD1. Per the germline V gene, CDR1 is MGHRA and CDR2 is YSYEKL. V trimming: 6 bases; J trimming: 5 bases; junction bases outside the gene matches: 6. CDR3 length: 15 residues. CDR3 in DNA: TGCGCCAGCAGTCCCCGGGACAGGGGGCGAGATACGCAGTATTTT. Translation: CASSPRDRGRDTQYF.

CDR3 loop: CASSQEIDTGELFF. CDR3 sequence (DNA): TGTGCCAGCAGCCAAGAGATAGACACCGGGGAGCTGTTTTTT. The chain is built from TRBV3-1 and TRBJ2-2, with D unclear. The CDR3 runs to 14 residues. CDR1 is LGHDT, CDR2 YNNKEL, per germline (reference sequence). Deletions cut 0 bases from V and 3 bases from J, with 5 bases between.

This clonotype was counted a few times. The chain uses TRBV5-1 and TRBJ2-3; D remains ambiguous. This CDR3 contains 14 residues. The germline V and J ends were trimmed by 4 bases and 6 bases, with 15 bases remaining between them. Germline loops: CDR1 SGHRS, CDR2 YFSETQ. CDR3 nucleotide sequence: TGCGCCAGCAGCGATGGAAGGACCACGGATACGCAGTATTTT. Amino acids: CASSDGRTTDTQYF.

The chain carries TRBV4-1 and TRBJ1-5; 7 bases line up with TRBD1. The CDR3 has 16 amino acids. V dropped 0 bases and J dropped 1; count of bases not matched to a gene: 3. Per germline, CDR1 MGHRA and CDR2 YSYEKL. CDR3 sequence (DNA): TGCGCCAGCAGCCAAGAGCTGGGACAGAGCAATCAGCCCCAGCATTTT. Its protein is CASSQELGQSNQPQHF.

The sample holds a few counts of this clonotype. This chain's CDR3 is CASSSGTGQETQYF. The CDR3 DNA is TGCGCCAGCAGTTCCGGGACAGGGCAAGAGACCCAGTACTTC. The rearrangement joins TRBV5-1 to TRBJ2-5; 9 nucleotides line up with TRBD1. The V and J ends lost 5 bases and 2 bases, in that order; junction bases with no gene match: 4. CDR1 is SGHRS and CDR2 is YFSETQ in the germline V gene. The CDR3 is 14 amino acids. Variable domain in full (rest from reference TRBV5-1 and TRBJ2-5): KAGVTQTPRYLIKTRGQQVTLSCSPISGHRSVSWYQQTPGQGLQFLFEYFSETQRNKGNFPGRFSGRQFSNSRSEMNVSTLELGDSALYLCASSSGTGQETQYFGPGTRLLVL.

V and J are TRBV6-5 and TRBJ2-1, with 7 bases lining up with TRBD1. Germline assignment: CDR1 MNHEY and CDR2 SVGAGI. Trimming at V came to 6 bases and at J to 3 bases, leaving 8 bases not matched to a gene. The CDR3 runs to 15 residues. CDR3 region: CASRGDRGFYNEQFF. The CDR3 DNA sequence: TGTGCCAGCAGGGGGGACAGAGGCTTCTACAATGAGCAGTTCTTC.

V usage is TRBV3-1 and J usage is TRBJ2-7; 10 nucleotides line up with TRBD1. CDR3 length: 15 amino acids. V shed 4 bases and J 5 bases; nucleotides not matched to a gene: 8. Germline lookup yields CDR1 LGHDT and CDR2 YNNKEL (reference sequence). This chain's CDR3 is CASSRSDRGQDEQYF. DNA of the CDR3: TGTGCCAGCAGCCGATCTGACAGGGGGCAGGACGAGCAGTACTTC.

This clonotype has just a few counts. The J gene is TRBJ1-4, the V gene TRBV12-3 or TRBV12-4, with D unresolved. The CDR3 covers 14 residues. Trimming removed 3 bases from V and 3 bases from J, with 8 bases in between. For the CDR3, the DNA is TGTGCCAGCAGTTTCGGTCACGCTAATGAAAAACTGTTTTTT. It translates to CASSFGHANEKLFF.

This clonotype has a handful of counts. DNA of the CDR3: TGTGCCAGCAGCGCAGGGACTAGCGGGAGGGAGACCCAGTACTTC. Amino acid sequence: CASSAGTSGRETQYF. The V call is TRBV9, the J call TRBJ2-5, with 15 bases fitting TRBD2. V lost 3 bases and J lost 5; bases outside the gene matches: 2. The length of the CDR3 is 15 residues. Germline V gene lookup returns CDR1 SGDLS and CDR2 YYNGEE.

V and J are TRBV20-1 and TRBJ2-7; 13 positions agree with TRBD2. The ends lost 3 bases at V and 0 bases at J; junction bases unmatched: 5. This CDR3 contains 16 residues. The germline V gene encodes CDR1 DFQATT and CDR2 SNEGSKA (reference sequence). CDR3 in DNA: TGCAGTGCTAGCCGAGGGACTAGCGGGAACTCCTACGAGCAGTACTTC. It codes for CSASRGTSGNSYEQYF.

This clonotype turned up a few times. The V call is TRBV23-1, the J call TRBJ2-7; maybe TRBD1 (5 bases). TRBV23-1 is identified as an open reading frame with a role that is uncertain. This CDR3 spans 13 amino acids. Deletions cut 8 bases from V and 6 bases from J, with 17 bases between. Here the CDR3 reads CASGRLQVGEQYF. CDR3 nucleotide sequence: TGCGCCAGCGGCCGTCTACAGGTGGGCGAGCAGTACTTC.

In nucleotides, the CDR3 is TGTGCCAGCAGCTCCCGACAGGAGACCTACGAGCAGTACTTC. Translation gives CASSSRQETYEQYF. The chain recombines TRBV4-2 with TRBJ2-7, with D possibly being TRBD1 (6 bases). V was shortened by 5 bases and J by 2 bases, with 13 bases between the two germline ends. The CDR3 covers 14 residues. CDR1 and CDR2 (germline): LGHNA, YNFKEQ.

This clonotype has just a few counts. This CDR3 reads CSAWTGLSYEQYF. Here the CDR3 DNA reads TGCAGTGCTTGGACAGGCCTCTCCTACGAGCAGTACTTC. V gene TRBV20-1 combines with J gene TRBJ2-7, with 7 bases matching TRBD1. The CDR3 extends over 13 amino acids. Trimming removed 5 bases from V and 0 bases from J; junction bases left unmatched: 4. The V gene's germline CDR1 is DFQATT and CDR2 SNEGSKA (reference sequence).

The rearrangement joins TRBV20-1 to TRBJ2-5, with TRBD2 matching 14 bases. This CDR3 is 16 amino acids long. V shed 6 bases and J 2 bases; nucleotides not matched to a gene: 8. Germline values: CDR1 DFQATT, CDR2 SNEGSKA (reference sequence). As DNA, the CDR3 is TGCAGTGCGGAGGGACTAGCGGGAGTCGATCAAGAGACCCAGTACTTC. Protein product: CSAEGLAGVDQETQYF.

The chain combines TRBV29-1 with TRBJ2-1, with 9 bases matching TRBD1. V gave up 8 bases and J gave up 13 bases; unmatched junction bases: 24. CDR1 SQVTM and CDR2 ANQGSEA come from the germline V gene. The CDR3 is made up of 16 amino acids. The CDR3 loop is CSPRIWDRVREETQFF. DNA for the CDR3: TGCAGCCCCAGGATATGGGACAGGGTGCGCGAAGAGACCCAGTTCTTC.

This CDR3 reads CASSLAQDEQFF. As DNA, the CDR3 is TGTGCCAGCAGTTTAGCGCAGGACGAGCAGTTCTTC. This chain links TRBV12-3 or TRBV12-4 with TRBJ2-1; D call uncertain. The ends were cut back, 0 bases at V and 10 bases at J, with 7 bases in the middle. The CDR3 runs 12 residues.

This rearrangement joins TRBV20-1 to TRBJ2-7; no firm D call. Germline CDR1 DFQATT, CDR2 SNEGSKA (reference sequence). V was pared by 6 bases and J by 3 bases, with 18 bases between. CDR3 length: 14 residues. The chain's CDR3 is CSAQVAGRIYEQYF. Here the CDR3 DNA reads TGCAGTGCCCAGGTTGCCGGTAGAATCTACGAGCAGTACTTC.

The gene calls are TRBV7-9 and TRBJ1-1; D may be TRBD1 (5 bases). Germline V gene lookup returns CDR1 SEHNR and CDR2 FQNEAQ (reference sequence). V gave up 0 bases and J gave up 0 bases, with 8 bases separating them. The CDR3 covers 15 residues. DNA for the CDR3: TGTGCCAGCAGCTTAGCGAACAGGATGAACACTGAAGCTTTCTTT. It translates to CASSLANRMNTEAFF.